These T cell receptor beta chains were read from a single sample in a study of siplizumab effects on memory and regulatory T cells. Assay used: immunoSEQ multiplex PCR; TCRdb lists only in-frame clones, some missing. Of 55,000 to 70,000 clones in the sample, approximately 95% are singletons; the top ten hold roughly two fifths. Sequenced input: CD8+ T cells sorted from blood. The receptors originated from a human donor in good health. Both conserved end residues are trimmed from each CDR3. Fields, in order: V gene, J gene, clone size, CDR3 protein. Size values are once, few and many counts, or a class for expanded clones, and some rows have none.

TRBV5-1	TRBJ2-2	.	ASSADLVGEGTGELF
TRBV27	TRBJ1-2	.	ASSFGSDYGYT
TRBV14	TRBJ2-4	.	ASSRGQGLDIQY
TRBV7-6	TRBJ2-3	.	ASSLELSGRDFRDTQY
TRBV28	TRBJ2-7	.	ASSLEDELY
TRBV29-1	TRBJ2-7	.	SVSDRLASYEQY
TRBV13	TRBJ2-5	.	VSSLRGQETQY
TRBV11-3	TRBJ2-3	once	ASSLPSTDTQY
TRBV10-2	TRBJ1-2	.	ASSDTGQGFYGYT
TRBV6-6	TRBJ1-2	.	ATGTDYGYT
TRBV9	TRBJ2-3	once	ASSVDKNTDTQY
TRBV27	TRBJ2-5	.	ASSSVEAQETQY
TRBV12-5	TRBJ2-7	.	ASGSTYEQY
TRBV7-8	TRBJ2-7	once	ASSLAGTDFYEQY
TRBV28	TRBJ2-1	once	ASSETGWDEQF
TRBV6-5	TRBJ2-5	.	ASSPEMSGSETQY
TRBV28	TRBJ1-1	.	ATSGDLNTEAF
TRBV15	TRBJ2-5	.	ATSMFRTSGSGETQY
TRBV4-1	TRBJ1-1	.	ASSTRQNMNTEAF
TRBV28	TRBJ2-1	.	ASSFWGQGSDEQF
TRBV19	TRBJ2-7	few	ASSREPYRRTYEQY
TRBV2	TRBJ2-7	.	ASSPIPGTPQEQY
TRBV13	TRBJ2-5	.	ASSPRGGERTQY
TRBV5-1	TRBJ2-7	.	ASSWGTNEQY
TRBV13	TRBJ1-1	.	ASRGVAEAF
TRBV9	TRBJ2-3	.	ASSVRGSRNTQY
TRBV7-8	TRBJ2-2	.	ASRAGTGKTGELF
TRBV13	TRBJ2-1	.	ASSLGLAANEQF
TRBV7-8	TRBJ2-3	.	ASSLASGRDTQY
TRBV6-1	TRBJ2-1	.	ASSEWVGRADEQF
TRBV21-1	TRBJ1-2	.	ASSKSRDSNYGYT
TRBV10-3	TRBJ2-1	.	AISAPGSYYNEQF
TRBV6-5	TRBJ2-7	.	ASSYTESYEQY
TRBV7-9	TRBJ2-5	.	ASRLEGETQY
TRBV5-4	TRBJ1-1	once	ASSLTANTEAF